This T cell receptor (beta chain) stems from a study of monozygotic twins with inflammatory bowel disease. Regarding this clonotype: Antigen: not known.

Study-level results: For IBD, no single strong associated signal or clonotype was supported.

The CDR3 has 14 amino acids. Germline V gene sequence: CDR1 MNHEY, CDR2 SMNVEV (reference sequence). TCRdb re-analyzed the 5' RACE reads; it lists each CDR3 protein once, without DNA. The sample features approximately 330,000 distinct CDR3 sequences, with 2% to 2.5% in its top ten. The V and J genes are TRBV27 and TRBJ1-1. This sequence originates from a human donor with ulcerative colitis or Crohn's disease, or a healthy co-twin of an affected twin (not recorded which). The specimen was blood. The CDR3 loop is CASSLTTANTEAFF.